The clone carrying this T cell receptor beta chain has just a few counts. The data derive from a study of blood T cells in healthy people across ages. A second about 7 to 12 cycle PCR used barcoded and J-beta primers. TCRdb re-derived calls from the 5' RACE reads in MiXCR, one entry per CDR3 protein. The profile shows over 1,500,000 distinct CDR3 sequences, about 39% of them singletons. V shed 4 bases and J 8 bases; nucleotides not matched to a gene: 12. Per germline, CDR1 LGHNA and CDR2 YNFKEQ. The length of the CDR3 is 15 residues. The sample was blood. The TCR was taken from a human donor in good health. The chain links TRBV4-2 to TRBJ1-2; 8 bases map to TRBD1. CDR3 protein: CASSRRRGQVGGYTF. The CDR3 DNA is TGTGCCAGCAGCCGACGCAGGGGGCAAGTTGGAGGCTACACCTTC.